The T cell receptor beta chain described here comes from a study of blood T cell repertoires in COVID-19. Germline lookup yields CDR1 MNHNY and CDR2 SVGAGI (reference sequence). The CDR3 is 14 residues long. V was cut by 7 bases and J by 2 bases, with 11 bases left in between. Data came from immunoSEQ multiplex PCR; TCRdb stores just in-frame clones and leaves some out. Among about 86,000 clones listed, approximately 86% were seen once. The material sequenced was peripheral blood. This TCR was recovered from a man aged 45-65 years with acute or convalescent COVID-19. V usage is TRBV6-6 and J usage is TRBJ1-4, with D unresolved. In nucleotides, the CDR3 is TGTGCCAGCAAGAGGGCCTCCACTAATGAAAAACTGTTTTTT. Its protein product is CASKRASTNEKLFF.